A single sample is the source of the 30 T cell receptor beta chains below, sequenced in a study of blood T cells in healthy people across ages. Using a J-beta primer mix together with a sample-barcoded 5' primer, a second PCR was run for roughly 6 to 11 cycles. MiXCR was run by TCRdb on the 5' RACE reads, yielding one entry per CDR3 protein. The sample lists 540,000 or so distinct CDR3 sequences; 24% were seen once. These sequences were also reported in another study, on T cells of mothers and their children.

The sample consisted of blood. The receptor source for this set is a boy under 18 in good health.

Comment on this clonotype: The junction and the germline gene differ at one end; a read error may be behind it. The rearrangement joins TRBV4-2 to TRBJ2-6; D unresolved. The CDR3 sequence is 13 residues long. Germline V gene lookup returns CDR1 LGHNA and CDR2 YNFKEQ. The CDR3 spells CASSLSRANVLTF. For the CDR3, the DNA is TGTGCCAGCAGCCTCTCTCGGGCCAACGTCCTGACTTTC.

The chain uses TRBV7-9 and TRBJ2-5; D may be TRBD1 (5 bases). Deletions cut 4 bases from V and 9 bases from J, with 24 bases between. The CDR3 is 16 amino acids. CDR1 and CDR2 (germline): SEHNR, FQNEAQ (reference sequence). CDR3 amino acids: CASSSTRALLKEAQYF. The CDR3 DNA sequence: TGTGCCAGCAGCTCCACCAGGGCGCTCCTTAAAGAAGCCCAGTACTTC.

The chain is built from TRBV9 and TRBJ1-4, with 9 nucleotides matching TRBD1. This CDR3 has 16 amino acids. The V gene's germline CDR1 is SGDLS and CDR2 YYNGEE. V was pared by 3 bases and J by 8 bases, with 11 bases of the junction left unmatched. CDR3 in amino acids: CASSADRGPTEEKLFF. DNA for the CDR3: TGTGCCAGCAGCGCGGACAGGGGACCGACTGAAGAAAAACTGTTTTTT.

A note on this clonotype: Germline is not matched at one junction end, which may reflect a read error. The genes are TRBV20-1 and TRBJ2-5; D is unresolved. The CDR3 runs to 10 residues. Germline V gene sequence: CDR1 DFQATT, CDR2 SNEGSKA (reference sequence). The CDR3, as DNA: TGCAGTGCTAGAGTTGGGCCTCTCTCATTC. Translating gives CSARVGPLSF.

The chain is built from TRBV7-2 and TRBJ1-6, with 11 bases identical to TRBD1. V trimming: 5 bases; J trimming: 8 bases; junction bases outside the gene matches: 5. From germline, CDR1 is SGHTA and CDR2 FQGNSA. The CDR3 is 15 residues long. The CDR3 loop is CASSGWDRGYSPLHF. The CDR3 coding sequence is TGTGCCAGCAGCGGTTGGGACAGGGGGTATTCACCCCTCCACTTT. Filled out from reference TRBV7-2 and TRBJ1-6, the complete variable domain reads GAGVSQSPSNKVTEKGKDVELRCDPISGHTALYWYRQSLGQGLEFLIYFQGNSAPDKSGLPSDRFSAERTGGSVSTLTIQRTQQEDSAVYLCASSGWDRGYSPLHFGNGTRLTVT.

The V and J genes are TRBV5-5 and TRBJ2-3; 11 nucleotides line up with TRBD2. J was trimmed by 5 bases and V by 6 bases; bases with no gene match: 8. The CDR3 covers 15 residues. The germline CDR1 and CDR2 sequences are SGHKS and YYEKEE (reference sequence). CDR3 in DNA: TGTGCCAGCAAGATAGCGGGAGGGATCGGAGATACGCAGTATTTT. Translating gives CASKIAGGIGDTQYF.

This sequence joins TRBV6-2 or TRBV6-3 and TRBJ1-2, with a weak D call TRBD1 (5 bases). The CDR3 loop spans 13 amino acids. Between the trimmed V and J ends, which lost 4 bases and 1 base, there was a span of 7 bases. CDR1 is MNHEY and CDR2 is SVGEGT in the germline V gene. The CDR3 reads CASSWTRNYGYTF. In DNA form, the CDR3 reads TGTGCCAGCAGTTGGACACGTAACTATGGCTACACCTTC.

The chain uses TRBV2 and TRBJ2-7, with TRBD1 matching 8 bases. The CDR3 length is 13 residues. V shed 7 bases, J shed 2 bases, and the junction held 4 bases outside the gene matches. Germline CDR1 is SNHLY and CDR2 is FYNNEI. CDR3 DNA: TGTGCCAGCATCGGGGACAGGCCCTACGAGCAGTACTTC. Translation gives CASIGDRPYEQYF.

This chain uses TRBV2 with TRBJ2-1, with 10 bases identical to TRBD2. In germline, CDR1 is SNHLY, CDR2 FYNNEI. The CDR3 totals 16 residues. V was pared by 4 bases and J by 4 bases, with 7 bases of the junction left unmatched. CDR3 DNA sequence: TGTGCCAGCAGTGGTACTAGCGGGGTCAAATACAATGAGCAGTTCTTC. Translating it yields CASSGTSGVKYNEQFF.

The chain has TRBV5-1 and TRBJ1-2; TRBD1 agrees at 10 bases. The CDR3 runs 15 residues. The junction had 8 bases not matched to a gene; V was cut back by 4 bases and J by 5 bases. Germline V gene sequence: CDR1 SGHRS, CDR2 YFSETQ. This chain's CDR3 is CASSTSGQGFYGYTF. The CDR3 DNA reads TGCGCCAGCAGCACCTCGGGACAGGGGTTTTATGGCTACACCTTC.

CDR3 protein: CASSLGTNRVYIQYF. The CDR3 nucleotides read TGTGCCAGCAGCTTAGGGACCAACAGGGTTTACATTCAGTACTTC. The chain has TRBV7-2 and TRBJ2-4, with a possible D match to TRBD1 (6 bases). Germline CDR1 reads SGHTA; CDR2 reads FQGNSA. The CDR3 sequence is 15 residues long. V was cut by 1 base and J by 8 bases, with 15 bases left in between.

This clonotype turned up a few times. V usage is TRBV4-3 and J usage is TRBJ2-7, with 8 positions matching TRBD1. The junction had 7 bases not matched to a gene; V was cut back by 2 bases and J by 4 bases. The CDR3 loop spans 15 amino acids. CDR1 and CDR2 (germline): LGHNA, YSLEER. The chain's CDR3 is CASSQSPGQGYEQYF. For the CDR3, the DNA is TGCGCCAGCAGCCAAAGCCCCGGACAGGGTTACGAGCAGTACTTC.

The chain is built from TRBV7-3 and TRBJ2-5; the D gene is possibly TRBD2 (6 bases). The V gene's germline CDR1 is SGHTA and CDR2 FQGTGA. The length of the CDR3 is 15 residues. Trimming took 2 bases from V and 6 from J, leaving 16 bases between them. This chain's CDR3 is CASSLGRGYPKTQYF. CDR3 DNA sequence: TGTGCCAGCAGCTTAGGTCGGGGGTATCCGAAGACCCAGTACTTC.

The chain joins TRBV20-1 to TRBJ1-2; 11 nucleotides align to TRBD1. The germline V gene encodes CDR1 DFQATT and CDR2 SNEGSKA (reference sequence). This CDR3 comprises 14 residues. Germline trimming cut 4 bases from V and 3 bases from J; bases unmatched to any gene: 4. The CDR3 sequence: CSAIGQGADYGYTF. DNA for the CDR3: TGCAGTGCTATCGGACAGGGGGCGGACTATGGCTACACCTTC.

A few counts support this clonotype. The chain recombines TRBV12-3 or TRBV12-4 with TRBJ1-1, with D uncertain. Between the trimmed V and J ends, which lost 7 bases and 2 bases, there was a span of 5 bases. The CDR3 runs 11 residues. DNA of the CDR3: TGTGCCAGCACCGTTAACACTGAAGCTTTCTTT. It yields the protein CASTVNTEAFF.

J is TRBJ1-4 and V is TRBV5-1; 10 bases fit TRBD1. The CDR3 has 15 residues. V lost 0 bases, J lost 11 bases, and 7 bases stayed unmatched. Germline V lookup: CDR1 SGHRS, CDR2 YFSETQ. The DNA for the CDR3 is TGCGCCAGCAGCTTGGGACAGGGGGCTACGGAGAAACTGTTTTTT. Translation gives CASSLGQGATEKLFF.

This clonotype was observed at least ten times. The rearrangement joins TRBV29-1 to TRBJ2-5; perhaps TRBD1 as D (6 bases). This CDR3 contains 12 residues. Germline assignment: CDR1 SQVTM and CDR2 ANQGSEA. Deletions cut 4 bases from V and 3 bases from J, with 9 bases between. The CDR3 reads CSVVAGEETQYF. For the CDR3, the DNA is TGCAGCGTTGTAGCAGGGGAAGAGACCCAGTACTTC.

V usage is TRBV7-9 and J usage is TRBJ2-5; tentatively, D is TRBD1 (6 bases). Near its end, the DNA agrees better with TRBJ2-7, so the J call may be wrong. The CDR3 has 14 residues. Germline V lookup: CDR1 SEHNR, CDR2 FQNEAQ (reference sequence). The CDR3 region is CASSSPGHGYEQYF. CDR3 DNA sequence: TGTGCCAGCAGCAGTCCGGGACACGGATACGAGCAGTACTTC.

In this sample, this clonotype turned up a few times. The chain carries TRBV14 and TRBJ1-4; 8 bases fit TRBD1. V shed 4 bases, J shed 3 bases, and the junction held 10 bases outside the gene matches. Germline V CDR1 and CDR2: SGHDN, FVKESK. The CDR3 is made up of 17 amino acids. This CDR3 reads CASSLRNAGQANEKLFF. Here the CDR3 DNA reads TGTGCCAGCAGCCTCCGGAACGCGGGACAGGCTAATGAAAAACTGTTTTTT.

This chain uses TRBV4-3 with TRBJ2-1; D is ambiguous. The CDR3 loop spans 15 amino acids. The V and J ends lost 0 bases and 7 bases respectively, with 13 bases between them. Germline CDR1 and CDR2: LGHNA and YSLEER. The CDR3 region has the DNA TGCGCCAGCAGCCAAGATAAGGACCCTTGGAATGAGCAGTTCTTC. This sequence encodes CASSQDKDPWNEQFF.

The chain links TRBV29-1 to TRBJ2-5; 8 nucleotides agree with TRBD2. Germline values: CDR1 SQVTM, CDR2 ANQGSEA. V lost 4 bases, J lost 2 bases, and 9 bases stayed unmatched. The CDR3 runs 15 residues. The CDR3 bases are TGCAGCGTTGGGTTGAGACTAGCGCTGCAAGAGACCCAGTACTTC. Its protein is CSVGLRLALQETQYF.

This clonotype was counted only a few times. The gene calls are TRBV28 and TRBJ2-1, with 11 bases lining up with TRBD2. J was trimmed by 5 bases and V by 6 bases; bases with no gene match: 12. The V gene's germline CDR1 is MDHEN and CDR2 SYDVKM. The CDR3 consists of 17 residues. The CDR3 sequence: CASSISSGTSGNNEQFF. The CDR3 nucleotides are TGTGCCAGCAGCATTTCTTCGGGGACTAGCGGAAACAATGAGCAGTTCTTC.

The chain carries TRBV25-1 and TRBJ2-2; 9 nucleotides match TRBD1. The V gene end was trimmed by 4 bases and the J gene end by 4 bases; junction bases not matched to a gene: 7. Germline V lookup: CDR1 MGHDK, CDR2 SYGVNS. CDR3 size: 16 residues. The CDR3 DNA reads TGTGCCAGCAGTGCCACCGGGACAGGGCGCACCGGGGAGCTGTTTTTT. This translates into CASSATGTGRTGELFF.

CDR3 DNA sequence: TGTGCCAGCACCAGAGGGGGGCTCTCTGGAAACACCATATATTTT. It translates to CASTRGGLSGNTIYF. The V gene is TRBV7-2, the J gene TRBJ1-3, with D possibly TRBD1 on 6 matching bases. The CDR3 has 15 amino acids. V lost 7 bases, J lost 0 bases, and 13 bases lay in between. Per germline, CDR1 SGHTA and CDR2 FQGNSA. The variable domain in full, completed from reference TRBV7-2 and TRBJ1-3, reads GAGVSQSPSNKVTEKGKDVELRCDPISGHTALYWYRQSLGQGLEFLIYFQGNSAPDKSGLPSDRFSAERTGGSVSTLTIQRTQQEDSAVYLCASTRGGLSGNTIYFGEGSWLTVV.

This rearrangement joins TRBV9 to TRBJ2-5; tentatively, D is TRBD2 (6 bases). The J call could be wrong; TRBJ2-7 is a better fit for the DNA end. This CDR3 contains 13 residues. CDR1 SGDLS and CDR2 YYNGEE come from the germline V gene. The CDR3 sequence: CASSDLEGIEQYF. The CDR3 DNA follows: TGTGCCAGCAGCGACCTGGAGGGCATCGAGCAGTACTTC.

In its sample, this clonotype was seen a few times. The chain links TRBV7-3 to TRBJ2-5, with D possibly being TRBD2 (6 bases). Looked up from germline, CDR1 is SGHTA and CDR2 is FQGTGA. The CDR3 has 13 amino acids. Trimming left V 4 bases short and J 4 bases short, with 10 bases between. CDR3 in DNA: TGTGCCAGCAGCTCATGGCGGGGAGAGACCCAGTACTTC. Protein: CASSSWRGETQYF.

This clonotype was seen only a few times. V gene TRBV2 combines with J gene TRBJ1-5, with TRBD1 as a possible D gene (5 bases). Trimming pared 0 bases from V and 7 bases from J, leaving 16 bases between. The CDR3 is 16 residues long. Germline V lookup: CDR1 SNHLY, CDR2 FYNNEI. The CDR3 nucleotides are TGTGCCAGCAGTGAAGCGCTAATAAAGGGGACGCAGCCCCAGCATTTT. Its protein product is CASSEALIKGTQPQHF.

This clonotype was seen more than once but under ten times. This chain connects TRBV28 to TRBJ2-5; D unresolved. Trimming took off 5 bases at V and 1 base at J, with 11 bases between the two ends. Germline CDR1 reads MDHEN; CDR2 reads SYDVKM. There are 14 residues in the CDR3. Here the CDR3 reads CASSRLGIQETQYF. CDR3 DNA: TGTGCCAGCAGTCGGCTGGGGATCCAAGAGACCCAGTACTTC.

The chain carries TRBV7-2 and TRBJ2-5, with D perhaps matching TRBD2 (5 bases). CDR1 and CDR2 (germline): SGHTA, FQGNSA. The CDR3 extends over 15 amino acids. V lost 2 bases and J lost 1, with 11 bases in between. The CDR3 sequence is CASSLRSGSQETQYF. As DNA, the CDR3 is TGTGCCAGCAGCTTAAGGAGCGGAAGCCAAGAGACCCAGTACTTC.

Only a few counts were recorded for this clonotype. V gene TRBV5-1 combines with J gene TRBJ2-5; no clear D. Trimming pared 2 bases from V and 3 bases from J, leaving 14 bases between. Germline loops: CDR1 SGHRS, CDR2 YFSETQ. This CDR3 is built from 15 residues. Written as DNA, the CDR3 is TGCGCCAGCAGCTTCTTAACTCCTACAGAAGAGACCCAGTACTTC. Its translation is CASSFLTPTEETQYF.